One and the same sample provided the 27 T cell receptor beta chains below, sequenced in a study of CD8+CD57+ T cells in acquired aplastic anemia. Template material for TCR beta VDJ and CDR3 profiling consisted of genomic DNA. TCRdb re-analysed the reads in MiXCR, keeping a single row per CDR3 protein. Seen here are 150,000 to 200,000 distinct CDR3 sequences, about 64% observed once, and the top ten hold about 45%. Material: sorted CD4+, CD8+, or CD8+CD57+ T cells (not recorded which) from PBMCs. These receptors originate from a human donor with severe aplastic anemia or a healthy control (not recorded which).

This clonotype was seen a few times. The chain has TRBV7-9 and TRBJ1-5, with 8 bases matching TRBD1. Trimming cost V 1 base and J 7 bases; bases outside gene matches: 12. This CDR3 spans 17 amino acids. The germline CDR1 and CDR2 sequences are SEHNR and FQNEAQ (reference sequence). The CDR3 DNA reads TGTGCCAGCAGCTTAGGGTCCGGAGGACAGGGAGGACAGCCCCAGCATTTT. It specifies CASSLGSGGQGGQPQHF.

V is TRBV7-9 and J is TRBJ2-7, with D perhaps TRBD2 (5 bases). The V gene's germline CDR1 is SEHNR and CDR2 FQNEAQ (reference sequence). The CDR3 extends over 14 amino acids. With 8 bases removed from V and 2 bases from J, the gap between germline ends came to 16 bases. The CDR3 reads CASRPPDGTYEQYF. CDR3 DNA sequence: TGTGCCAGCCGTCCCCCGGACGGGACCTACGAGCAGTACTTC. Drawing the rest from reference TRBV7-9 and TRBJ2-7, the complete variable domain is DTGVSQNPRHKITKRGQNVTFRCDPISEHNRLYWYRQTLGQGPEFLTYFQNEAQLEKSRLLSDRFSAERPKGSFSTLEIQRTEQGDSAMYLCASRPPDGTYEQYFGPGTRLTVT.

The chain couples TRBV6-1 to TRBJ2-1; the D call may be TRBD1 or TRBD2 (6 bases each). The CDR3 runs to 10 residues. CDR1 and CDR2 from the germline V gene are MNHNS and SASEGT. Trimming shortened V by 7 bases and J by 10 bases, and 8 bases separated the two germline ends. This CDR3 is CASNGGEQFF. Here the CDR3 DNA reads TGTGCCAGCAACGGGGGCGAGCAGTTCTTC.

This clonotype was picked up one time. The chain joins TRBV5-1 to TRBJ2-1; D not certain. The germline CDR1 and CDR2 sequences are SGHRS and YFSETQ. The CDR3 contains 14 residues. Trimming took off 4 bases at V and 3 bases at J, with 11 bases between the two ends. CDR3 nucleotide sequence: TGCGCCAGCAGCCTTAACAATAACTACAATGAGCAGTTCTTC. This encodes CASSLNNNYNEQFF.

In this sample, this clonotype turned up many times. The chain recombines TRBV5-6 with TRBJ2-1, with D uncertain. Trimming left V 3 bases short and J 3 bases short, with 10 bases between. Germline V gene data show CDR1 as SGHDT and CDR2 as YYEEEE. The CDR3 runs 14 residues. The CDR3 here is CASSSLTDYNEQFF. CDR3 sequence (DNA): TGTGCCAGCAGCTCTCTAACGGACTACAATGAGCAGTTCTTC. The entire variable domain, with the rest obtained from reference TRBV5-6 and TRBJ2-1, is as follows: DAGVTQSPTHLIKTRGQQVTLRCSPKSGHDTVSWYQQALGQGPQFIFQYYEEEERQRGNFPDRFSGHQFPNYSSELNVNALLLGDSALYLCASSSLTDYNEQFFGPGTRLTVL.

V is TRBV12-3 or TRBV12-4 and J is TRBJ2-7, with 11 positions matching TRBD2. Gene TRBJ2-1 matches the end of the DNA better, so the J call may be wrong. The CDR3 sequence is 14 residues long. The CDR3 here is CASSLAGGVNEQFF. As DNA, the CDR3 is TGTGCCAGCAGCCTAGCGGGGGGAGTGAATGAGCAGTTCTTC.

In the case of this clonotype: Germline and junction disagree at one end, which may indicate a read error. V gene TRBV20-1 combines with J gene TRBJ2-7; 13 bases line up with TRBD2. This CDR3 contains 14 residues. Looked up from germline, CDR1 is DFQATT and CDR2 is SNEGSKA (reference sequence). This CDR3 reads CSATRTSGGNERYF. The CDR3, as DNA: TGCAGTGCAACTCGGACTAGCGGGGGTAACGAGCGGTACTTC.

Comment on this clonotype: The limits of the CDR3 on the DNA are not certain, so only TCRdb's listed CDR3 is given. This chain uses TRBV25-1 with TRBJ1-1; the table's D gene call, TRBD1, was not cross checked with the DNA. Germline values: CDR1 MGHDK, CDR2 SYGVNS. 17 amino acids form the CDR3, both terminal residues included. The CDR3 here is CACSASSPITGMVQAFF.

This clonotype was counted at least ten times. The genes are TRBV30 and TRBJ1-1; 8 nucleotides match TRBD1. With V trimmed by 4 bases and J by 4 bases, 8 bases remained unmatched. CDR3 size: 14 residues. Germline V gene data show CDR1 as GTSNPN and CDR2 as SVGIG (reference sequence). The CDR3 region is CAWTTGVWGTEAFF. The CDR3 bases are TGTGCCTGGACGACAGGGGTCTGGGGCACTGAAGCTTTCTTT.

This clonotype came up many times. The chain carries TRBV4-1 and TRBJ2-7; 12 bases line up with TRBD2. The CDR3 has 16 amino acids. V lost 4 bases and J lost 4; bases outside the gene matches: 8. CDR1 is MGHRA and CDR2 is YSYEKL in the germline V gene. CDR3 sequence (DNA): TGCGCCAGCAGCCTTAGGACTAGCGGGATTGGATACGAGCAGTACTTC. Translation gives CASSLRTSGIGYEQYF.

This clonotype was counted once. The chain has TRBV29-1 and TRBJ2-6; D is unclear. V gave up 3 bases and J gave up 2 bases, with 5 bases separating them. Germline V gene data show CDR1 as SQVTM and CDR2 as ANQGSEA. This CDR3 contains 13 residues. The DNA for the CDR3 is TGCAGCGTTGATCCCGCTGGGGCCAACGTCCTGACTTTC. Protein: CSVDPAGANVLTF.

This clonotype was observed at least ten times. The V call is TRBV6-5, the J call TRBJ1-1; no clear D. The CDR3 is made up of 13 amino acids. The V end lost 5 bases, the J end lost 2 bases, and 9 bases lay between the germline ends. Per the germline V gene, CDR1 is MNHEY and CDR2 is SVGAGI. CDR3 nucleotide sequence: TGTGCCAGCAGTCCTTACAGAAACACTGAAGCTTTCTTT. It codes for CASSPYRNTEAFF.

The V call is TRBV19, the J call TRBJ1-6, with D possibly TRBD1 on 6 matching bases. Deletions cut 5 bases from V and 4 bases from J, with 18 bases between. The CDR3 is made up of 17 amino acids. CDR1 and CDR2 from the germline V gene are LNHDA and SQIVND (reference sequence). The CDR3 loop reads CASSSRGGISYNSPLHF. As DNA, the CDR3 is TGTGCCAGTAGTTCCCGAGGGGGGATCAGTTATAATTCACCCCTCCACTTT.

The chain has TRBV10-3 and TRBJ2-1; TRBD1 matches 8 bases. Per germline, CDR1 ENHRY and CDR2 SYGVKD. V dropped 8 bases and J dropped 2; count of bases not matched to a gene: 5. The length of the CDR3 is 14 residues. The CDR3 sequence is CAISDREPYNEQFF. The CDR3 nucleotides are TGTGCCATCTCGGACAGGGAACCCTACAATGAGCAGTTCTTC.

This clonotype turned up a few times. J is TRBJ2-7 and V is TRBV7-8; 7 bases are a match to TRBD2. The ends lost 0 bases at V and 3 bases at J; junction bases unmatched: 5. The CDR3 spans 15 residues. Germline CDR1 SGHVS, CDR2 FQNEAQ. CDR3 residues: CASSLAWTRDYEQYF. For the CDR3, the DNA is TGTGCCAGCAGCTTAGCGTGGACTAGAGACTACGAGCAGTACTTC.

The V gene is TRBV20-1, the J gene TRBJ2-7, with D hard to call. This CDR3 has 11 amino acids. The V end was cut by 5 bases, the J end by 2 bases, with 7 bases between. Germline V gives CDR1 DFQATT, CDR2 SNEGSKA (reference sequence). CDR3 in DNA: TGCAGTGCTCCGCACCCCTACGAGCAGTACTTC. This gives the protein CSAPHPYEQYF.

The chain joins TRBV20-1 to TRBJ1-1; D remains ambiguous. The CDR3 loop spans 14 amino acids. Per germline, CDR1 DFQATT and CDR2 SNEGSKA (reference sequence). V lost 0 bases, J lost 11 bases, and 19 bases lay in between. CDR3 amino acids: CSARDGALGIHAFF. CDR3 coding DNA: TGCAGTGCTAGAGATGGAGCTCTAGGAATTCATGCTTTCTTT.

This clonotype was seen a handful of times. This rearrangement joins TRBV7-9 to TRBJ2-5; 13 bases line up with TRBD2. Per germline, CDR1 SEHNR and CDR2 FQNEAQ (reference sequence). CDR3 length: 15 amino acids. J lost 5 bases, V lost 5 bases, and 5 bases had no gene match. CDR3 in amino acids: CASSIGLAGEETQYF. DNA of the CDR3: TGTGCCAGCAGCATAGGACTAGCGGGAGAGGAGACCCAGTACTTC.

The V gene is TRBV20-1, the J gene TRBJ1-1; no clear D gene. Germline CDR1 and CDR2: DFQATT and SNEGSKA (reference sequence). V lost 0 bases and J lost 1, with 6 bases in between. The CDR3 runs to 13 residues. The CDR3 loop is CSARDSSNTEAFF. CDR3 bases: TGCAGTGCTAGAGATAGTTCGAACACTGAAGCTTTCTTT.

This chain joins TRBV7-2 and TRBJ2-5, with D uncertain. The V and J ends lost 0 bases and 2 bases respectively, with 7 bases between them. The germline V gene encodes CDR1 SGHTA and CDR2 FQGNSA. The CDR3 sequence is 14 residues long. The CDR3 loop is CASSLAEPQETQYF. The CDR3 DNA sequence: TGTGCCAGCAGCTTAGCGGAACCTCAAGAGACCCAGTACTTC.

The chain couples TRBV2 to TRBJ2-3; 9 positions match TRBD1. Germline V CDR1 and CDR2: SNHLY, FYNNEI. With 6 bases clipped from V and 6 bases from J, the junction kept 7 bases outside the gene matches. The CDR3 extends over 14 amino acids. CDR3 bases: TGTGCCAGCAGCTGGACAGGGGCGCGGGATACGCAGTATTTT. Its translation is CASSWTGARDTQYF.

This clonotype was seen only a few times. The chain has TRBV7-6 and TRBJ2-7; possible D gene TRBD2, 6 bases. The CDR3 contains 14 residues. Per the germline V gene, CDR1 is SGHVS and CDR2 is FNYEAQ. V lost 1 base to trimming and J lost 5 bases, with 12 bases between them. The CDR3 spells CASSLDETSNEQYF. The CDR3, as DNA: TGTGCCAGCAGCTTAGACGAGACTAGTAACGAGCAGTACTTC.

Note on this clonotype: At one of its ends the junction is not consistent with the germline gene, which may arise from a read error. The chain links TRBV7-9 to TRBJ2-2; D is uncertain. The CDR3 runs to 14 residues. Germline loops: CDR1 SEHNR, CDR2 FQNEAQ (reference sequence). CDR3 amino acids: CASSQDMVTGELFF. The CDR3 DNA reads TGCGCCAGCAGCCAAGACATGGTTACCGGGGAGCTGTTTTTT.

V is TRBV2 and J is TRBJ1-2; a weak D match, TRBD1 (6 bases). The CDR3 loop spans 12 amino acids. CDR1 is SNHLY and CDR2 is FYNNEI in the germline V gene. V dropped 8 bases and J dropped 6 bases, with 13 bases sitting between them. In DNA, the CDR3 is TGTGCCAGCTTCACAGGGTTCAATGGCTACACCTTC. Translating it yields CASFTGFNGYTF.

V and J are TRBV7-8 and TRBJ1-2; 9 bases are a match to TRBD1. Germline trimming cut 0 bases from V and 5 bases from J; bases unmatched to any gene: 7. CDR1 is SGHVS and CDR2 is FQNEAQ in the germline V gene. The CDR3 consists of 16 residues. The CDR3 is CASSLAGTGTIYGYTF. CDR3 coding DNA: TGTGCCAGCAGCTTAGCCGGGACAGGGACAATTTATGGCTACACCTTC. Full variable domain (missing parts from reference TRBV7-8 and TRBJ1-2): GAGVSQSPRYKVAKRGQDVALRCDPISGHVSLFWYQQALGQGPEFLTYFQNEAQLDKSGLPSDRFFAERPEGSVSTLKIQRTQQEDSAVYLCASSLAGTGTIYGYTFGSGTRLTVV.

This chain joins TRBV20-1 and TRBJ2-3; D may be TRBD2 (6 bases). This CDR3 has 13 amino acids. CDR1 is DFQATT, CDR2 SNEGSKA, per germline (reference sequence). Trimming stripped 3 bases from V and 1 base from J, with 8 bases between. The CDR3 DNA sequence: TGCAGTGCTAGGGCTAGCGGCACAGATACGCAGTATTTT. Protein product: CSARASGTDTQYF.

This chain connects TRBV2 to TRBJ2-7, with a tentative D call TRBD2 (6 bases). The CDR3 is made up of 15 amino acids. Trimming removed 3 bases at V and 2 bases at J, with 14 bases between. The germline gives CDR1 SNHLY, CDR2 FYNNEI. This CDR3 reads CASSEGSGTPYEQYF. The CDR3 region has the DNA TGTGCCAGCAGTGAGGGTAGCGGAACCCCCTACGAGCAGTACTTC.